A single sample is the source of the 25 T cell receptor beta chains below, sequenced in a study of blood T cell repertoires in COVID-19. This table comes from immunoSEQ multiplex PCR, and its TCRdb copy is limited to in-frame clones, with some not included. The table lists approximately 210,000 clones, roughly 84% of them singletons. The sample taken for sequencing was peripheral blood. Receptors originate from a human donor in a cohort sampled during active COVID-19.

This sequence joins TRBV24-1 and TRBJ2-1; weak D call: TRBD1 (6 bases). The CDR3 consists of 18 residues. Germline values: CDR1 KGHDR, CDR2 SFDVKD. V dropped 9 bases and J dropped 4 bases, with 27 bases sitting between them. CDR3 protein: CATPGQLARPAEYNEQFF. The CDR3 DNA reads as TGTGCCACCCCCGGACAGTTGGCCCGCCCAGCGGAATACAATGAGCAGTTCTTC.

The J gene is TRBJ1-3, the V gene TRBV7-9; D ambiguous. The CDR3 extends over 13 amino acids. Trimming stripped 8 bases from V and 0 bases from J, with 8 bases between. The germline gives CDR1 SEHNR, CDR2 FQNEAQ (reference sequence). The CDR3 region is CASAIHSGNTIYF. The CDR3 nucleotides are TGTGCCAGCGCTATTCACTCTGGAAACACCATATATTTT.

The J gene is TRBJ2-7, the V gene TRBV5-8; TRBD2 agrees at 11 bases. Germline-derived CDR1 and CDR2 are SGHTS and YDEGEE. The CDR3 spans 17 residues. With 2 bases clipped from V and 0 bases from J, the junction kept 7 bases outside the gene matches. In DNA, the CDR3 is TGTGCCAGCAGCTTTAGGCCGGGACTAGCGGACTCCTACGAGCAGTACTTC. It is translated as CASSFRPGLADSYEQYF.

The CDR3 nucleotides read TGTGCCAGCAGCTGGGGGCCTGGAAACACCATATATTTT. This codes for CASSWGPGNTIYF. The chain carries TRBV11-3 and TRBJ1-3, with a tentative D call TRBD1 (6 bases). Germline CDR1 is SGHNT and CDR2 is YENEEA. V was trimmed by 4 bases and J by 2 bases, leaving 6 bases between them. The CDR3 is 13 residues long.

This rearrangement joins TRBV4-1 to TRBJ2-2, with D possibly being TRBD2 (6 bases). Trimming took off 0 bases at V and 1 base at J, with 9 bases between the two ends. Germline assignment: CDR1 MGHRA and CDR2 YSYEKL. The CDR3 has 16 residues. This chain's CDR3 is CASSQDPGGNTGELFF. The CDR3 nucleotides read TGCGCCAGCAGCCAAGACCCCGGGGGGAACACCGGGGAGCTGTTTTTT.

For this clone: The same CDR3 also results from other DNA sequences found in this sample. In DNA form, the CDR3 reads TGTGCCAGCTCACCTAACAGGGATCAGCCCCAGCATTTT. Encoded protein: CASSPNRDQPQHF. This chain links TRBV18 with TRBJ1-5; tentatively, D is TRBD1 (6 bases). Trimming left V 3 bases short and J 5 bases short, with 8 bases between. This CDR3 has 13 residues. Germline loops: CDR1 KGHSH, CDR2 LQKENI.

The V gene is TRBV28, the J gene TRBJ1-1; TRBD1 aligns across 9 bases. Germline lookup yields CDR1 MDHEN and CDR2 SYDVKM. The CDR3 extends over 20 amino acids. The V and J ends lost 1 base and 4 bases, in that order; junction bases with no gene match: 19. The CDR3 here is CASSLFGGQGFWFDSTEAFF. CDR3 coding DNA: TGTGCCAGCAGTTTATTCGGGGGACAGGGTTTTTGGTTTGACTCCACTGAAGCTTTCTTT. The full variable domain, completed using reference TRBV28 and TRBJ1-1, is DVKVTQSSRYLVKRTGEKVFLECVQDMDHENMFWYRQDPGLGLRLIYFSYDVKMKEKGDIPEGYSVSREKKERFSLILESASTNQTSMYLCASSLFGGQGFWFDSTEAFFGQGTRLTVV.

This rearrangement joins TRBV19 to TRBJ2-6, with D unclear. V lost 3 bases and J 2 bases, leaving 14 bases between the germline ends. CDR3 size: 17 residues. In germline, CDR1 is LNHDA, CDR2 SQIVND (reference sequence). The CDR3 bases are TGTGCCAGTAGTATTTCATATTCGGGTCCTGGGGCCAACGTCCTGACTTTC. Its translation: CASSISYSGPGANVLTF.

The V gene is TRBV27, the J gene TRBJ2-1; D might be TRBD1 (6 bases). V was shortened by 7 bases and J by 7 bases, with 14 bases between the two germline ends. Germline V lookup: CDR1 MNHEY, CDR2 SMNVEV (reference sequence). This CDR3 is 13 amino acids long. CDR3 amino acids: CASIPRGWNEQFF. In DNA form, the CDR3 reads TGTGCCAGCATTCCCAGGGGATGGAATGAGCAGTTCTTC.

V is TRBV6-6 and J is TRBJ1-6; the D gene is possibly TRBD1 (5 bases). Germline CDR1 reads MNHNY; CDR2 reads SVGAGI (reference sequence). Between the trimmed V and J ends, which lost 8 bases and 1 base, there was a span of 30 bases. The CDR3 extends over 21 amino acids. This CDR3 reads CASGRGLQGDFAGSYNSPLHF. CDR3 nucleotides: TGTGCCAGCGGTCGCGGTCTGCAGGGCGATTTTGCGGGGTCCTATAATTCACCCCTCCACTTT.

This chain connects TRBV7-3 to TRBJ2-1; weak D call: TRBD2 (6 bases). In germline, CDR1 is SGHTA, CDR2 FQGTGA. V lost 0 bases and J 5 bases, leaving 11 bases between the germline ends. This CDR3 has 15 residues. In DNA, the CDR3 is TGTGCCAGCAGCTTAACCCCTAGCGCCCACAATGAGCAGTTCTTC. It codes for CASSLTPSAHNEQFF.

This chain links TRBV25-1 with TRBJ2-1; D might be TRBD1 (6 bases). The V gene's germline CDR1 is MGHDK and CDR2 SYGVNS. Trimming shortened V by 2 bases and J by 8 bases, and 7 bases separated the two germline ends. CDR3 length: 12 amino acids. CDR3: CASSEPGDEQFF. In nucleotides, the CDR3 is TGTGCCAGCAGTGAACCAGGGGATGAGCAGTTCTTC.

The chain couples TRBV30 to TRBJ2-2, with 9 bases identical to TRBD2. The trim removed 4 bases at V and 2 bases at J, leaving 8 bases unmatched. Per the germline V gene, CDR1 is GTSNPN and CDR2 is SVGIG (reference sequence). This CDR3 is 16 amino acids long. The CDR3 DNA sequence: TGTGCCTGGAAGGGTAGCGGGGGAGGAAACACCGGGGAGCTGTTTTTT. Translated: CAWKGSGGGNTGELFF.

The rearrangement uses TRBV3-1 (or the pseudogene TRBV3-2) and TRBJ1-1; TRBD1 matches 8 bases. The CDR3 runs 16 residues. The V segment lost 4 bases and the J segment 6 bases; nucleotides outside the gene matches: 13. Germline V gene sequence: CDR1 LGHDT, CDR2 YNNKEL (reference sequence). In nucleotides, the CDR3 is TGTGCCAGCAGCCCGAAAACCCGGACAGGGCGGCCTGAAGCTTTCTTT. Protein: CASSPKTRTGRPEAFF.

The chain carries TRBV12-3 or TRBV12-4 and TRBJ2-1; a weak D match, TRBD1 (6 bases). The CDR3 totals 12 residues. V lost 8 bases and J lost 5, with 10 bases in between. This chain's CDR3 is CASGGYNNEQFF. The CDR3 nucleotides are TGTGCCAGCGGGGGCTATAACAATGAGCAGTTCTTC.

V and J are TRBV5-1 and TRBJ2-5; 7 bases align to TRBD1. Trimming removed 0 bases from V and 5 bases from J; junction bases left unmatched: 4. This CDR3 contains 14 residues. Germline V gene sequence: CDR1 SGHRS, CDR2 YFSETQ. CDR3 amino acids: CASSLVTGPETQYF. The CDR3 DNA is TGCGCCAGCAGCTTGGTGACAGGGCCGGAGACCCAGTACTTC.

This clone was seen just once. V usage is TRBV6-5 and J usage is TRBJ1-1; TRBD1 might be the D (6 bases). The V gene's germline CDR1 is MNHEY and CDR2 SVGAGI. The CDR3 consists of 14 residues. V was trimmed by 6 bases and J by 8 bases, leaving 19 bases between them. CDR3: CASSRTASSSEAFF. The CDR3 nucleotides read TGTGCCAGCAGCCGGACAGCCTCCTCCTCAGAAGCTTTCTTT.

The J gene is TRBJ1-6, the V gene TRBV15, with TRBD1 as a possible D gene (6 bases). From germline, CDR1 is LNHNV and CDR2 YYDKDF (reference sequence). This CDR3 is 15 amino acids long. V gave up 10 bases and J gave up 7 bases, with 20 bases separating them. For the CDR3, the DNA is TGTGCCATTGAATCTAGACAGGACGTCAATTCACCCCTCCACTTT. It codes for CAIESRQDVNSPLHF.

The CDR3 spells CASRGLGTDTQYF. CDR3 DNA: TGTGCCAGTAGGGGACTTGGGACAGATACGCAGTATTTT. The chain couples TRBV19 to TRBJ2-3, with D perhaps matching TRBD2 (6 bases). The CDR3 covers 13 residues. Germline V CDR1 and CDR2: LNHDA, SQIVND (reference sequence). Trimming took 6 bases from V and 3 from J, leaving 10 bases between them.

This chain connects TRBV2 to TRBJ2-6; 9 nucleotides line up with TRBD1. The length of the CDR3 is 20 residues. Looked up from germline, CDR1 is SNHLY and CDR2 is FYNNEI. The ends lost 2 bases at V and 0 bases at J; junction bases unmatched: 11. Here the CDR3 DNA reads TGTGCCAGCAGTGAAAGGGGGAAGGGACAGGGCCCCTCTGGGGCCAACGTCCTGACTTTC. This translates into CASSERGKGQGPSGANVLTF.

The V call is TRBV14, the J call TRBJ2-5; D is ambiguous. V lost 4 bases to trimming and J lost 5 bases, with 14 bases between them. Germline-derived CDR1 and CDR2 are SGHDN and FVKESK. CDR3 length equals 14 residues. CDR3 protein: CASSPEPGSETQYF. The CDR3 DNA reads as TGTGCCAGCAGCCCTGAGCCTGGTTCGGAGACCCAGTACTTC.

The J gene is TRBJ2-5, the V gene TRBV21-1; the table's D call TRBD1 went unverified against the DNA. TRBV21-1 represents a pseudogene. The length of the CDR3 is 16 residues. CDR3 bases: TGTGCCAGCAGCCCCCAGGGATTGGGCTACCAAGAGACCCAGTACTTC. Its translation is CASSPQGLGYQETQYF.

This rearrangement joins TRBV28 to TRBJ2-5, with TRBD2 matching 9 bases. Germline V gene lookup returns CDR1 MDHEN and CDR2 SYDVKM. V was clipped by 7 bases and J by 6 bases; unmatched bases: 6. CDR3 size: 13 residues. Here the CDR3 DNA reads TGTGCCAGCACGGTAGCGGGAGCTCAGACCCAGTACTTC. Translating it yields CASTVAGAQTQYF.

The rearrangement links TRBV15 to TRBJ2-5, with 10 nucleotides matching TRBD2. The CDR3 sequence is 16 residues long. CDR1 LNHNV and CDR2 YYDKDF come from the germline V gene (reference sequence). The junction had 6 bases not matched to a gene; V was cut back by 4 bases and J by 1 base. The DNA of the CDR3 is TGTGCCACCAGCACTAGAAGCGGGAGGGCCCAAGAGACCCAGTACTTC. It translates to CATSTRSGRAQETQYF.

The V call is TRBV20-1, the J call TRBJ1-3; D is perhaps TRBD1 (6 bases). CDR1 DFQATT and CDR2 SNEGSKA come from the germline V gene (reference sequence). The CDR3 contains 16 residues. V dropped 3 bases and J dropped 1 base, with 16 bases sitting between them. The CDR3 spells CSASGGGDQSGNTIYF. CDR3 in DNA: TGCAGTGCTAGTGGGGGCGGGGATCAATCTGGAAACACCATATATTTT.